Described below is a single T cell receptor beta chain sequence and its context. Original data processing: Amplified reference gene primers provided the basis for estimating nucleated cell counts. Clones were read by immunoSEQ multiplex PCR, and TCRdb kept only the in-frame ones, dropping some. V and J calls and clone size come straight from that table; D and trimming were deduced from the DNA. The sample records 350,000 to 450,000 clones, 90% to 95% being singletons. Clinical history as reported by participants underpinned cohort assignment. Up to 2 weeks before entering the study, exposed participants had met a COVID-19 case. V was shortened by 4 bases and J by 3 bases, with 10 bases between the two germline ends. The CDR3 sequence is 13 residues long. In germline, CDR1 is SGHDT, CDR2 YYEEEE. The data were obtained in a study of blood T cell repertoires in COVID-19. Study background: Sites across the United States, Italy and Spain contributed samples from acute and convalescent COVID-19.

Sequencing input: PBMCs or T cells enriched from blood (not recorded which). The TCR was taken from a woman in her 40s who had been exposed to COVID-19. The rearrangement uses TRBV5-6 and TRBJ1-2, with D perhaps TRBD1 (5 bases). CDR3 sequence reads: CASSLQADYGYTF. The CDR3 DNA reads TGTGCCAGCAGCCTACAGGCAGACTATGGCTACACCTTC.